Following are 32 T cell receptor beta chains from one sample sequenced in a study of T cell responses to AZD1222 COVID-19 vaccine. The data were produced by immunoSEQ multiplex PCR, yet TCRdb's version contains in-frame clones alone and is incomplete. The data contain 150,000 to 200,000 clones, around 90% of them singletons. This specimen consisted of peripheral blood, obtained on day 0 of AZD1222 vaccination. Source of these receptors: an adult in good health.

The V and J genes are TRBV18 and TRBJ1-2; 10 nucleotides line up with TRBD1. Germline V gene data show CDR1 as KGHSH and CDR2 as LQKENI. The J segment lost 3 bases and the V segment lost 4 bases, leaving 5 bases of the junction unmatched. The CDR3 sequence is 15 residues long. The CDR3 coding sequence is TGTGCCAGCTCACTCGCCGGGACAGGGGACTATGGCTACACCTTC. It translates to CASSLAGTGDYGYTF.

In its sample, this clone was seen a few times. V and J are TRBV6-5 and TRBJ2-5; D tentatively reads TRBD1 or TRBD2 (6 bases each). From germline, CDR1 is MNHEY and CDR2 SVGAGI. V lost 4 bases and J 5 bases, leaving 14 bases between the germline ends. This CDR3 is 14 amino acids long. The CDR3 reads CASSSTRRGETQYF. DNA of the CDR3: TGTGCCAGCAGTTCCACAAGGAGGGGGGAGACCCAGTACTTC.

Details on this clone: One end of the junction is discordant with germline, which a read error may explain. The CDR3, as DNA: TGTGCCAGCCCCCTGCAGGGTTGCTTC. Its protein is CASPLQGCF. The gene calls are TRBV28 and TRBJ2-7; D perhaps matches TRBD1 (5 bases). The germline V gene encodes CDR1 MDHEN and CDR2 SYDVKM. This CDR3 has 9 amino acids. The complete variable domain, with remaining parts taken from reference TRBV28 and TRBJ2-7, reads DVKVTQSSRYLVKRTGEKVFLECVQDMDHENMFWYRQDPGLGLRLIYFSYDVKMKEKGDIPEGYSVSREKKERFSLILESASTNQTSMYLCASPLQGCFGPGTRLTVT.

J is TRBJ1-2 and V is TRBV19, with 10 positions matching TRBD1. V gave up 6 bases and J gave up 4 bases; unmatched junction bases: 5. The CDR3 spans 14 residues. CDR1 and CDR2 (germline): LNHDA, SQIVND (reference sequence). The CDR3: CASRPGQGSYGYTF. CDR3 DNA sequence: TGTGCCAGTAGACCGGGACAGGGGTCCTATGGCTACACCTTC.

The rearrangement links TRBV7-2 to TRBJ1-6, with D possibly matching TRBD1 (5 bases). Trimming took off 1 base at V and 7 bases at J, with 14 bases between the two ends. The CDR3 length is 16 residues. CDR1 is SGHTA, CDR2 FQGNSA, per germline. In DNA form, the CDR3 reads TGTGCCAGCAGCTTAGAATCAGGGAGGAAAAATTCACCCCTCCACTTT. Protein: CASSLESGRKNSPLHF.

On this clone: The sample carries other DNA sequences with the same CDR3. The CDR3 loop is CASSLLQGPYEQYF. CDR3 sequence (DNA): TGCGCCAGCAGCCTTTTACAGGGCCCCTACGAGCAGTACTTC. V gene TRBV5-1 combines with J gene TRBJ2-7, with D possibly TRBD1 on 6 matching bases. Trimming pared 4 bases from V and 2 bases from J, leaving 13 bases between. Germline loops: CDR1 SGHRS, CDR2 YFSETQ. The CDR3 contains 14 residues.

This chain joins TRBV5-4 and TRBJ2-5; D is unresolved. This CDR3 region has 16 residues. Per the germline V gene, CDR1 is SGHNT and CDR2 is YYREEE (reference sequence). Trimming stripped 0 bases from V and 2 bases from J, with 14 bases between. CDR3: CASSLDGWGSQETQYF. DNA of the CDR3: TGTGCCAGCAGCTTGGATGGGTGGGGTTCGCAAGAGACCCAGTACTTC. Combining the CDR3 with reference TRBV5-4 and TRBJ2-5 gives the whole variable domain ETGVTQSPTHLIKTRGQQVTLRCSSQSGHNTVSWYQQALGQGPQFIFQYYREEENGRGNFPPRFSGLQFPNYSSELNVNALELDDSALYLCASSLDGWGSQETQYFGPGTRLLVL.

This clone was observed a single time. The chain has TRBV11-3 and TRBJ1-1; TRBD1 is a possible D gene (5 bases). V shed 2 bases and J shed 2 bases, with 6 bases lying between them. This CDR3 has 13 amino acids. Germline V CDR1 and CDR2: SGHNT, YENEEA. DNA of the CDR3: TGTGCCAGCAGCTTAACAGGAAACACTGAAGCTTTCTTT. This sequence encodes CASSLTGNTEAFF.

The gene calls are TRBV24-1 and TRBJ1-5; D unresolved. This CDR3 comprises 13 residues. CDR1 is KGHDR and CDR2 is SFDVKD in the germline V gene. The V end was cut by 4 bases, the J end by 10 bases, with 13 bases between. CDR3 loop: CATSDPEGLPQHF. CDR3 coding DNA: TGTGCCACCAGTGACCCCGAAGGTCTACCCCAGCATTTT.

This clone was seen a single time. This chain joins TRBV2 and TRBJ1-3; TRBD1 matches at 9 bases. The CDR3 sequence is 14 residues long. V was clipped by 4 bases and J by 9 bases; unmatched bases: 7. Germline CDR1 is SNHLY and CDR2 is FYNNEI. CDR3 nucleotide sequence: TGTGCCAGCAGTGGGGACAGGGCGGTTTTCACCATATATTTT. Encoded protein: CASSGDRAVFTIYF.

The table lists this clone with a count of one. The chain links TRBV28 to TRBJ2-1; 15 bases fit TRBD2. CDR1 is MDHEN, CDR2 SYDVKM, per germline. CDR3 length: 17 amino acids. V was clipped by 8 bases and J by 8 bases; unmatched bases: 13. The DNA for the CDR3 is TGTGCCAGCGAGCCCGGGACTAGCGGGGGGCCGGGGGATGAGCAGTTCTTC. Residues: CASEPGTSGGPGDEQFF.

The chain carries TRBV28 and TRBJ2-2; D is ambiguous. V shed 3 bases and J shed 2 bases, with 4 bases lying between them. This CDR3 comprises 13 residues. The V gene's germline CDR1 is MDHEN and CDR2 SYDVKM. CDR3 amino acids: CASSFLNTGELFF. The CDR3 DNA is TGTGCCAGCAGTTTCCTTAACACCGGGGAGCTGTTTTTT.

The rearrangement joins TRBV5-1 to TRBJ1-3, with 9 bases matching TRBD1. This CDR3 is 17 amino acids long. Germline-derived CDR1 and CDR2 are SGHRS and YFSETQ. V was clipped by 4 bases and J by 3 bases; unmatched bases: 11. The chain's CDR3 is CASSRTGEFAGGNTIYF. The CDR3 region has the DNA TGCGCCAGCAGCAGGACAGGGGAGTTCGCTGGTGGAAACACCATATATTTT.

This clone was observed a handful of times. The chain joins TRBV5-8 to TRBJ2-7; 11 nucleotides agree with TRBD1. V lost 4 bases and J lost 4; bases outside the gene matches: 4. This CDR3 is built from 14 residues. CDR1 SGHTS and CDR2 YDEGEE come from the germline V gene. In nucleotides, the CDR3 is TGTGCCAGCAGCCGGGGACAGGGGGTATACGAGCAGTACTTC. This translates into CASSRGQGVYEQYF.

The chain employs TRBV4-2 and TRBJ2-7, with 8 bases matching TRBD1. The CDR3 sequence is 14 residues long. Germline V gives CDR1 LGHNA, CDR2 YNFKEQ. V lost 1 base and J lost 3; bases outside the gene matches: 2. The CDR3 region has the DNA TGTGCCAGCAGCCAAGGGACAGGGAACTACGAGCAGTACTTC. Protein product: CASSQGTGNYEQYF.

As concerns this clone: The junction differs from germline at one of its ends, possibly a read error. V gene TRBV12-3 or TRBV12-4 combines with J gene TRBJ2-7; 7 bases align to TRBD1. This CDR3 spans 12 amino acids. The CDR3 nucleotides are TGTGCCAGCAGGTTAGACAGGGACGAGCAGTACTTC. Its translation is CASRLDRDEQYF.

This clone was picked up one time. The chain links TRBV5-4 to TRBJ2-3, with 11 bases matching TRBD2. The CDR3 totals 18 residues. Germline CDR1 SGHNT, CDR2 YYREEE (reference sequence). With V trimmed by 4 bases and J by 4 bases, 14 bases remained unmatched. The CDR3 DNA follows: TGTGCCAGCAGCCGGGGACTAGCGGCGGTGGGGTGGGCAGATACGCAGTATTTT. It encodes CASSRGLAAVGWADTQYF.

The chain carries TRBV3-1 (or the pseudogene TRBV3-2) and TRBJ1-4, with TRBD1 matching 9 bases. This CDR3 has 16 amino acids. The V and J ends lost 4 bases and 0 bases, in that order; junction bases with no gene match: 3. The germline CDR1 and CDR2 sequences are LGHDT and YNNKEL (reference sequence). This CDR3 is CASSPGQGTTNEKLFF. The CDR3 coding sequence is TGTGCCAGCAGCCCAGGACAGGGGACAACTAATGAAAAACTGTTTTTT.

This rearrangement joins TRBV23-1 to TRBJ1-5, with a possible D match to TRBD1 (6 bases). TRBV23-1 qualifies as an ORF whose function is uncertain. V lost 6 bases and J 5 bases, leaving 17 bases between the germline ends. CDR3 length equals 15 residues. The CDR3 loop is CASRPLGGAYQPQHF. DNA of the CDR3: TGCGCCAGCAGACCTTTAGGGGGGGCGTATCAGCCCCAGCATTTT.

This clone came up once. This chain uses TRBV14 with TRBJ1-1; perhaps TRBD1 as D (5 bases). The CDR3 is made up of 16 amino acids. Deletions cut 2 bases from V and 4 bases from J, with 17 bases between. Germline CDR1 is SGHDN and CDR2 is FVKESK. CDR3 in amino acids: CASSQRGWTQGTEAFF. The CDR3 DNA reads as TGTGCCAGCAGCCAAAGGGGCTGGACACAAGGCACTGAAGCTTTCTTT.

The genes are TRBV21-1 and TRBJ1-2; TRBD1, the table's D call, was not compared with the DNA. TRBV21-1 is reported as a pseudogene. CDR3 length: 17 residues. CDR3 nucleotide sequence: TGTGCCAGCAGCAAAGTAGGGAACGAGGGGGCTAACTATGGCTACACCTTC. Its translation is CASSKVGNEGANYGYTF.

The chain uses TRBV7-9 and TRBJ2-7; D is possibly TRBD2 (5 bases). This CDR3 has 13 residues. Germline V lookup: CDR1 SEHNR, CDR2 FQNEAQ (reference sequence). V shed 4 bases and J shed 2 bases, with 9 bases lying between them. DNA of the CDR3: TGTGCCAGCAGCTATCCCGGGACCTACGAGCAGTACTTC. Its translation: CASSYPGTYEQYF.

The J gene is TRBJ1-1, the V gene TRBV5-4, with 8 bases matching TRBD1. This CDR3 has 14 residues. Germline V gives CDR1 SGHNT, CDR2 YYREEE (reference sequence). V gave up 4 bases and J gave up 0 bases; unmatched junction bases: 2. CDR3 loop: CASSDRGVNTEAFF. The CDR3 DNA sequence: TGTGCCAGCAGCGACAGGGGCGTGAACACTGAAGCTTTCTTT.

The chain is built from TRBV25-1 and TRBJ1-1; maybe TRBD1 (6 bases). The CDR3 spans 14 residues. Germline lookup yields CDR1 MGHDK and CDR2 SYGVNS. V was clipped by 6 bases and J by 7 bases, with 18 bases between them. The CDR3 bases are TGTGCCAGCAGGCGGGCAGGGGAGGGGCATGAAGCTTTCTTT. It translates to CASRRAGEGHEAFF.

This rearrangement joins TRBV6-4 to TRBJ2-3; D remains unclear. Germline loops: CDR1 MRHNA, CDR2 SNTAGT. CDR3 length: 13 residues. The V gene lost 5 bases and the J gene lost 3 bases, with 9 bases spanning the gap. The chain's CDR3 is CASSSGSTDTQYF. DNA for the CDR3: TGTGCCAGCAGTAGTGGTTCGACAGATACGCAGTATTTT.

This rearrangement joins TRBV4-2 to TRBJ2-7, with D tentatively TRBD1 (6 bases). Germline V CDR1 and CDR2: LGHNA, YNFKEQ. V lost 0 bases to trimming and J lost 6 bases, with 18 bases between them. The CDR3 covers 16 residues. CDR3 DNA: TGTGCCAGCAGCCAAGAAGGGCAGGGGAATCCAAGCGAGCAGTACTTC. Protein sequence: CASSQEGQGNPSEQYF.

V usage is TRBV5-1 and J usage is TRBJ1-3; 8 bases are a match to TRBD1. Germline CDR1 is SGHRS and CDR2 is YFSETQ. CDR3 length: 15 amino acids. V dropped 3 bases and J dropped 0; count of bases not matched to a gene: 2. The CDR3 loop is CASSSTGGSGNTIYF. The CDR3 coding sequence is TGCGCCAGCAGCTCAACAGGGGGCTCTGGAAACACCATATATTTT.

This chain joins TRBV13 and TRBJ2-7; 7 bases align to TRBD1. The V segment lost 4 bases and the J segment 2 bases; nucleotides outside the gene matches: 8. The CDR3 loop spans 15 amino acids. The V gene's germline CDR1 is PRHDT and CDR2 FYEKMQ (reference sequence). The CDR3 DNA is TGTGCCAGCAGCTCCTCCGAGGGGGCGCCCTACGAGCAGTACTTC. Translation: CASSSSEGAPYEQYF. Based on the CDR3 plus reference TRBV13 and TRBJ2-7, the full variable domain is AAGVIQSPRHLIKEKRETATLKCYPIPRHDTVYWYQQGPGQDPQFLISFYEKMQSDKGSIPDRFSAQQFSDYHSELNMSSLELGDSALYFCASSSSEGAPYEQYFGPGTRLTVT.

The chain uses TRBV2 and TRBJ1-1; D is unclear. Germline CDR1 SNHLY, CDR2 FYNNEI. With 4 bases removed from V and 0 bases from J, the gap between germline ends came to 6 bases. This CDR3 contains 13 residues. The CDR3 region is CASSVRLNTEAFF. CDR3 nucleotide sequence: TGTGCCAGCAGTGTCCGGCTGAACACTGAAGCTTTCTTT.

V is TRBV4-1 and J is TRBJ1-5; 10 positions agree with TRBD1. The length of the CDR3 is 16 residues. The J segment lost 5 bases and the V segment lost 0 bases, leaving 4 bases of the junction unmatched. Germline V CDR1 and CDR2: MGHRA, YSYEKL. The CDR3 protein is CASSQDWTGGDQPQHF. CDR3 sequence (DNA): TGCGCCAGCAGCCAAGATTGGACAGGGGGGGATCAGCCCCAGCATTTT.

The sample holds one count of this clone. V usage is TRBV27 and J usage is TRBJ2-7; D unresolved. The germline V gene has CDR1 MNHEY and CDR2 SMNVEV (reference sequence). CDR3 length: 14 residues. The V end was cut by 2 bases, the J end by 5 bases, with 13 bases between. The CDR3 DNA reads TGTGCCAGCAGTTTAAGCCGTACCGGGCACGAGCAGTACTTC. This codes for CASSLSRTGHEQYF.

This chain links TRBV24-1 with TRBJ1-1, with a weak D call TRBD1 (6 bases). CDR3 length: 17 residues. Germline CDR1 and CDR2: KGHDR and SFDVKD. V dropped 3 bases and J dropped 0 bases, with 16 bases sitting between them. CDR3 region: CATSDHLSGELNTEAFF. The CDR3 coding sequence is TGTGCCACCAGTGATCACCTATCAGGGGAATTGAACACTGAAGCTTTCTTT.